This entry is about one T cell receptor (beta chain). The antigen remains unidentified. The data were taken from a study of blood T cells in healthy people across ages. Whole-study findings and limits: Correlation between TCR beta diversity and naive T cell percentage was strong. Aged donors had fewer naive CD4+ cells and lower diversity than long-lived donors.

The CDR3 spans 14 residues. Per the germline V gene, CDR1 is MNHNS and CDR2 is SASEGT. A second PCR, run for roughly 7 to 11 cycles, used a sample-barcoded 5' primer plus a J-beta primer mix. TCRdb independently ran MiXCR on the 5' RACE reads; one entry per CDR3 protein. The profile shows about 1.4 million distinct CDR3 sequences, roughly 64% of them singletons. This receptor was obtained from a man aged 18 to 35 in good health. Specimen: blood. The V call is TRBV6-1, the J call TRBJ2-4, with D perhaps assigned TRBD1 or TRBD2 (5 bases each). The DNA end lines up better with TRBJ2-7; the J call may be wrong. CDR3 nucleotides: TGTGCCAGCACGGTGAGGGGCCTGACCTACGAGCAGTACTTC. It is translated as CASTVRGLTYEQYF.